The rows below give T cell receptor beta chains drawn from one sample of a study of blood T cell repertoires in COVID-19. The repertoire was sequenced with immunoSEQ multiplex PCR; TCRdb's copy has only in-frame clones and lacks some. The sample consists of 200,000 to 250,000 clones, about 84% of them appearing once. Sequenced sample: PBMCs or T cells enriched from blood (not recorded which). The receptors here all came from a man aged 25 to 40 with acute COVID-19. The CDR3 runs from the conserved cysteine through the conserved F or W. The D gene is left open where the match is weak. Clone size is stated in some rows and not others, as once, few, many or a class when expanded.

v_gene,j_gene,abundance,d_gene,len,CDR3nt,CDR3aa
TRBV3-1/TRBV3-2,TRBJ2-1,-,TRBD2,15,TGTGCCAGCAGCCCAATACTAGCGGGCGTTGCTGAGCAGTTCTTC,CASSPILAGVAEQFF
TRBV2,TRBJ2-4,-,-,14,TGTGCCACCCAGACTGACCTAGCCAAAAACATTCAGTACTTC,CATQTDLAKNIQYF
TRBV2,TRBJ2-5,-,-,14,TGTGCCAGCAGTGAAACCATTAGTCAAGAGACCCAGTACTTC,CASSETISQETQYF
TRBV12-5,TRBJ1-1,-,-,15,TGTGCTAGTGGTTTTGATCCCCCCGAGGAGTATGAAGCTTTCTTT,CASGFDPPEEYEAFF
TRBV5-4,TRBJ2-5,-,-,12,TGTGCCAGCAGCTTGGACGCGGAGACCCAGTACTTC,CASSLDAETQYF
TRBV30,TRBJ2-7,-,TRBD1,13,TGTGCCTGGAGCGGGCAGGGGGCAGGCGAGCAGTACTTC,CAWSGQGAGEQYF
TRBV5-4,TRBJ2-7,-,-,13,TGTGCCAGCAGCTTCACAGGGTCTGGGGAGCAGTACTTC,CASSFTGSGEQYF
TRBV7-6,TRBJ2-7,-,-,16,TGTGCCAGCAGCTTAGCGGCGGCGACTAATGGCTACGAGCAGTACTTC,CASSLAAATNGYEQYF
TRBV5-4,TRBJ2-5,-,-,14,TGTGCCAGCAGCTTCCCAGGGCGTGGAGAGACCCAGTACTTC,CASSFPGRGETQYF
TRBV3-1/TRBV3-2,TRBJ2-5,-,TRBD1,14,TGTGCCAGCAGCCTGGAGGACAGGGGACAGACCCAGTACTTC,CASSLEDRGQTQYF
TRBV2,TRBJ1-6,many,-,13,TGTGCCAGCAGTGCTATTCAGGATTCACCCCTCCACTTT,CASSAIQDSPLHF
TRBV12-3/TRBV12-4,TRBJ2-7,-,TRBD1,12,TGTGCCAGCAGCGGGACAGGCTACGAGCAGTACTTC,CASSGTGYEQYF
TRBV2,TRBJ2-3,-,-,17,TGTGCCAGCAGTGAAGCGCTGGGGGTTGGTAGCGGAGATACGCAGTATTTT,CASSEALGVGSGDTQYF
TRBV10-3,TRBJ2-3,-,TRBD1,14,TGTGGCTCAAGGACCGGACAGGGGGCAGATACGCAGTATTTT,CGSRTGQGADTQYF
TRBV11-1,TRBJ1-1,-,-,12,TGTGCCAGCAGCCGGGAGGGGGGTGAAGCTTTCTTT,CASSREGGEAFF
TRBV2,TRBJ1-1,few,-,12,TGTGCCAGCAGTTACACGAACACTGAAGCTTTCTTT,CASSYTNTEAFF
TRBV5-6,TRBJ1-6,-,-,13,TGTGCCAGACTCCCGGGAGGGCCTTCACCCCTCCACTTT,CARLPGGPSPLHF
TRBV6-5,TRBJ1-1,-,-,14,TGTGCCAGCGGGTTTAGTGAGGTCAACACTGAAGCTTTCTTT,CASGFSEVNTEAFF
TRBV7-2,TRBJ1-1,-,TRBD1,16,TGTGCCAGCAGCTTAGCGCAAACAGGGGGCTGGACTGAAGCTTTCTTT,CASSLAQTGGWTEAFF
TRBV11-2,TRBJ1-2,-,TRBD1,15,TGTGCCAGCAGTTCAATTCAGGGGGCAGTTGATGGCTACACCTTC,CASSSIQGAVDGYTF
TRBV25-1,TRBJ2-3,-,-,16,TGTGCCAGCAGTGAATATCCCAGGACATACCCTCCAACGCAGTATTTT,CASSEYPRTYPPTQYF
TRBV28,TRBJ1-2,-,-,15,TGTGCCAGCAGACCAGAGACCACCTGGAGTTATGGCTACACCTTC,CASRPETTWSYGYTF